This entry lists 19 T cell receptor beta chains sequenced from one sample in a study of Graves' ophthalmopathy and Graves' hyperthyroidism. Amplification from RNA transcripts yielded the TCR beta CDR3 regions. RT-PCR was first run with HTBI primers, then multiplex PCR in a second round. Each CDR3 protein is one row after TCRdb ran MiXCR on the multiplex PCR reads. The sample has about 550,000 distinct CDR3 sequences, less than 45% seen once. The sequencing sample was made of peripheral blood or thyroid tissue (not recorded which). The receptors stem from an adult man with Graves' hyperthyroidism.

The sample holds many counts of this clonotype. DNA for the CDR3: TGTGCCAGCAGCTTCGCCGGGACTAGCCTTTACGAGCAGTACTTC. Translating gives CASSFAGTSLYEQYF. The V and J genes are TRBV7-2 and TRBJ2-7, with TRBD2 matching 9 bases. Germline V gene lookup returns CDR1 SGHTA and CDR2 FQGNSA. V shed 3 bases and J 4 bases; nucleotides not matched to a gene: 7. There are 15 residues in the CDR3.

With regard to this clonotype: A read error may account for a junction end that differs from germline. The genes are TRBV2 and TRBJ2-7, with D perhaps matching TRBD2 (5 bases). This CDR3 has 15 residues. The germline CDR1 and CDR2 sequences are SNHLY and FYNNEI. CDR3 nucleotides: TGTGCTAGCAGTGAAGCTCTGGCGGCGGGCTACGAGCAGTACTTC. It yields the protein CASSEALAAGYEQYF.

This clonotype was seen a few times. Being one base from a much bigger clone, this may be a read error. The chain joins TRBV7-2 to TRBJ1-3; no definite D call. The CDR3 is 13 residues long. The ends were cut back, 5 bases at V and 3 bases at J, with 8 bases in the middle. CDR1 and CDR2 from the germline V gene are SGHTA and FQGNSA. The CDR3 DNA is TGTGCCAGCAGCCCGGGAATTGGAAACACCATATATTTT. Protein product: CASSPGIGNTIYF.

The V and J genes are TRBV20-1 and TRBJ2-7; 7 nucleotides agree with TRBD2. CDR3 length equals 14 residues. Losses at the gene ends were 5 bases for V and 6 bases for J; bases not matched to a gene: 13. Germline V gene lookup returns CDR1 DFQATT and CDR2 SNEGSKA (reference sequence). CDR3: CSASPGLPLGEQYF. Written as DNA, the CDR3 is TGCAGTGCTTCCCCGGGACTACCCCTGGGCGAGCAGTACTTC.

The V gene is TRBV7-2, the J gene TRBJ1-6, with D tentatively TRBD1 (5 bases). CDR1 and CDR2 from the germline V gene are SGHTA and FQGNSA. The CDR3 extends over 14 amino acids. Trimming took off 1 base at V and 10 bases at J, with 11 bases between the two ends. The CDR3 loop reads CASSLEGSGSPLHF. CDR3 nucleotides: TGTGCCAGCAGCTTAGAGGGGTCTGGATCACCCCTCCACTTT.

The chain has TRBV24-1 and TRBJ2-5; 9 bases align to TRBD1. Unmatched junction bases numbered 3, after V lost 3 bases and J lost 5 bases. The CDR3 has 14 amino acids. CDR1 is KGHDR, CDR2 SFDVKD, per germline. The CDR3 DNA sequence: TGTGCCACCAGTGATGGGACAGGGTCGGAGACCCAGTACTTC. It codes for CATSDGTGSETQYF.

This clonotype was found many times. The V call is TRBV29-1, the J call TRBJ1-2; unclear D gene. The CDR3 covers 12 residues. Germline CDR1 is SQVTM and CDR2 is ANQGSEA. The V gene lost 4 bases and the J gene lost 2 bases, with 8 bases spanning the gap. The CDR3 DNA reads as TGCAGCGTTGGGAGTGTAAACTATGGCTACACCTTC. This sequence encodes CSVGSVNYGYTF.

This clonotype showed up many times. This chain joins TRBV5-8 and TRBJ1-1; D is unclear. The CDR3 extends over 12 amino acids. Germline V gene sequence: CDR1 SGHTS, CDR2 YDEGEE. Trimming shortened V by 0 bases and J by 6 bases, and 6 bases separated the two germline ends. CDR3 sequence (DNA): TGTGCCAGCAGCTTGGAGTATGCTGAAGCTTTCTTT. Amino acid sequence: CASSLEYAEAFF.

CDR3 loop: CSVARTGMNTGELFF. The CDR3 DNA is TGCAGCGTTGCGAGGACAGGGATGAACACCGGGGAGCTGTTTTTT. V and J are TRBV29-1 and TRBJ2-2; 8 bases are a match to TRBD1. Trimming cost V 4 bases and J 1 base; bases outside gene matches: 5. The germline V gene encodes CDR1 SQVTM and CDR2 ANQGSEA. CDR3 length: 15 residues.

A word on this clonotype: The final CDR3 position lacks the conserved phenylalanine or tryptophan, pointing to a likely read error. This chain connects TRBV12-3 or TRBV12-4 to TRBJ1-1, with D maybe TRBD1 (5 bases). Trimming removed 3 bases from V and 0 bases from J, with 8 bases in between. CDR3 size: 14 residues. CDR3 residues: CASSLGLMNTEAFL. The CDR3 DNA follows: TGTGCCAGCAGTTTGGGACTCATGAACACTGAAGCTTTCCTT.

This clonotype occurred many times. The J gene is TRBJ2-6, the V gene TRBV29-1; D remains ambiguous. This CDR3 spans 14 amino acids. Trimming stripped 7 bases from V and 1 base from J, with 11 bases between. Germline V gives CDR1 SQVTM, CDR2 ANQGSEA. CDR3 DNA sequence: TGCAGCGCCTACCCAGAGTCTGGGGCCAACGTCCTGACTTTC. It is translated as CSAYPESGANVLTF.

In its sample, this clonotype was seen many times. The chain has TRBV29-1 and TRBJ2-7; D ambiguous. Germline values: CDR1 SQVTM, CDR2 ANQGSEA. The CDR3 spans 12 residues. Trimming took 5 bases from V and 1 from J, leaving 9 bases between them. DNA of the CDR3: TGCAGCGTTCGTGTGGGTTCCTACGAGCAGTACTTC. This codes for CSVRVGSYEQYF.

The V call is TRBV7-2, the J call TRBJ1-4, with a tentative D call TRBD1 (6 bases). The CDR3 has 18 residues. V dropped 5 bases and J dropped 2 bases, with 21 bases sitting between them. Germline values: CDR1 SGHTA, CDR2 FQGNSA. The CDR3 DNA is TGTGCCAGCAGCCAAGCGATTGGGGGCCCTGGGACTAATGAAAAACTGTTTTTT. The encoded protein is CASSQAIGGPGTNEKLFF. The full variable domain, rest sourced from reference TRBV7-2 and TRBJ1-4, is GAGVSQSPSNKVTEKGKDVELRCDPISGHTALYWYRQSLGQGLEFLIYFQGNSAPDKSGLPSDRFSAERTGGSVSTLTIQRTQQEDSAVYLCASSQAIGGPGTNEKLFFGSGTQLSVL.

Details on this clonotype: It may be a read error: a sequence one base away is much more abundant. This chain connects TRBV19 to TRBJ2-7, with 7 bases aligning to TRBD1. Germline lookup yields CDR1 LNHDA and CDR2 SQIVND (reference sequence). Trimming removed 6 bases from V and 3 bases from J; junction bases left unmatched: 11. The CDR3 runs to 15 residues. The CDR3 protein is CASRPTGANHYEQYF. In DNA, the CDR3 is TGTGCCAGTAGACCAACAGGGGCGAATCACTACGAGCAGTACTTC.

This clonotype was seen a handful of times. The rearrangement uses TRBV29-1 and TRBJ2-3; the match to TRBD1 covers 9 bases. CDR1 is SQVTM, CDR2 ANQGSEA, per germline. This CDR3 region has 15 residues. V was clipped by 4 bases and J by 2 bases; unmatched bases: 7. This CDR3 reads CSVATGTGYTDTQYF. The CDR3 DNA sequence: TGCAGCGTTGCTACCGGGACAGGGTACACAGATACGCAGTATTTT.

This clonotype occurred many times. The gene calls are TRBV20-1 and TRBJ2-2; 8 bases align to TRBD2. With V trimmed by 1 base and J by 6 bases, 4 bases remained unmatched. The CDR3 is 14 amino acids. Germline V gives CDR1 DFQATT, CDR2 SNEGSKA (reference sequence). Here the CDR3 reads CSARAGGPSGELFF. CDR3 nucleotide sequence: TGCAGTGCTAGAGCGGGAGGGCCCTCCGGGGAGCTGTTTTTT.

The chain joins TRBV24-1 to TRBJ1-1; 7 bases line up with TRBD1. The germline V gene has CDR1 KGHDR and CDR2 SFDVKD. V lost 11 bases, J lost 1 base, and 12 bases stayed unmatched. The length of the CDR3 is 15 residues. The chain's CDR3 is CASRRRGTENTEAFF. As DNA, the CDR3 is TGTGCCAGCAGGAGAAGAGGGACAGAGAACACTGAAGCTTTCTTT.

The sample holds a few counts of this clonotype. The V gene is TRBV6-4, the J gene TRBJ2-7; D remains ambiguous. The end of the DNA fits TRBJ2-4 better, so the J call may be wrong. This CDR3 is built from 11 residues. Germline V gives CDR1 MRHNA, CDR2 SNTAGT. In DNA form, the CDR3 reads TGTGCCAGCAGTGACGAAAACATTCAGTACTTC. This encodes CASSDENIQYF.

This clonotype came up many times. The chain recombines TRBV2 with TRBJ1-1; no firm D call. V was cut by 6 bases and J by 1 base, with 18 bases left in between. The CDR3 runs 16 residues. Germline assignment: CDR1 SNHLY and CDR2 FYNNEI. The CDR3 protein is CASSPREPLPNTEAFF. In DNA form, the CDR3 reads TGTGCCAGCAGCCCTAGGGAACCCTTACCGAACACTGAAGCTTTCTTT.